Listed below are T cell receptor beta chains from one sample, sequenced in a study of prognosis after radiotherapy for stage I lung cancer. A single record per CDR3 protein comes from TCRdb applying MiXCR to the multiplex PCR reads. The data hold some 38,000 distinct CDR3 sequences, with 24% observed a single time. The specimen comprised PBMCs, sampled before or after stereotactic body radiation therapy (not recorded which). The receptors stem from a donor at least 50 years old with non-small cell lung cancer. CDR3s include the opening cysteine and the closing phenylalanine or tryptophan. A D gene is named only where the DNA matches it firmly. Clone size is given for some rows only: seen once, a few or many times, or a class if the clone is expanded.

size: many
D: TRBD2
V: TRBV6-4
J: TRBJ2-2
CDR3: CASSELAKAGELFF
DNA: TGTGCCAGCAGTGAACTAGCGAAGGCCGGGGAGCTGTTTTTT

size: many
D: TRBD2
V: TRBV28
J: TRBJ2-5
CDR3: CASSLLAGLAGGSQYF
DNA: TGTGCCAGCAGCCTCCTGGCCGGGCTAGCGGGGGGCAGCCAGTACTTC

size: many
D: NA
V: TRBV20-1
J: TRBJ1-4
CDR3: CSAQQGDEKLFF
DNA: TGCAGTGCGCAACAGGGAGATGAAAAACTGTTTTTT

size: many
D: TRBD1
V: TRBV6-2/TRBV6-3
J: TRBJ2-4
CDR3: CASSVLSGGSIQYF
DNA: TGTGCCAGCAGTGTACTATCAGGGGGAAGCATTCAGTACTTC

size: many
D: NA
V: TRBV5-1
J: TRBJ2-3
CDR3: CASTLGVSGGTDTQYF
DNA: TGCGCCAGCACCCTTGGGGTTTCCGGGGGCACAGATACGCAGTATTTT

size: medium-sized
D: NA
V: TRBV20-1
J: TRBJ2-7
CDR3: CSARGGAGTEQYF
DNA: TGCAGTGCTAGAGGGGGAGCAGGGACCGAGCAGTACTTC

size: many
D: TRBD1
V: TRBV28
J: TRBJ2-2
CDR3: CASSLLGPTGDTGELFF
DNA: TGTGCCAGCAGTTTATTAGGGCCGACAGGGGACACCGGGGAGCTGTTTTTT

size: many
D: NA
V: TRBV28
J: TRBJ2-7
CDR3: CASSPYPARNPYEQYF
DNA: TGTGCCAGCAGTCCCTACCCGGCTAGGAATCCCTACGAGCAGTACTTC

size: many
D: NA
V: TRBV13
J: TRBJ1-6
CDR3: CATGRLNSPLHF
DNA: TGTGCCACCGGCAGATTAAATTCACCCCTCCACTTT

size: many
D: NA
V: TRBV28
J: TRBJ2-2
CDR3: CASSFPGYTGELFF
DNA: TGTGCCAGCAGTTTCCCGGGCTACACCGGGGAGCTGTTTTTT

size: NA
D: TRBD2
V: TRBV20-1
J: TRBJ2-1
CDR3: CSAQASGRAGEQFF
DNA: TGCAGTGCCCAGGCTAGCGGGAGGGCCGGTGAGCAGTTCTTC

size: many
D: TRBD2
V: TRBV7-2
J: TRBJ2-5
CDR3: CASSLNLAGDGETQYF
DNA: TGTGCCAGCAGCTTAAACCTAGCGGGAGACGGGGAGACCCAGTACTTC

size: many
D: TRBD1
V: TRBV12-3/TRBV12-4
J: TRBJ2-7
CDR3: CASSQGTGPQQYF
DNA: TGTGCCAGCAGTCAGGGGACAGGACCGCAGCAGTACTTC

size: many
D: TRBD1
V: TRBV7-8
J: TRBJ1-2
CDR3: CASSVDRGQGGYTF
DNA: TGTGCCAGCAGCGTTGACAGGGGGCAGGGTGGCTACACCTTC

size: NA
D: NA
V: TRBV4-2
J: TRBJ2-7
CDR3: CASSIFFSSYEQYF
DNA: TGTGCCAGCAGCATATTCTTTAGCTCCTACGAGCAGTACTTC

size: many
D: TRBD1
V: TRBV3-1
J: TRBJ1-2
CDR3: CASSKGQGAYGYTF
DNA: TGTGCCAGCAGCAAAGGACAGGGGGCTTATGGCTACACCTTC

size: NA
D: NA
V: TRBV2
J: TRBJ1-2
CDR3: CAIPRGHVSYGYTF
DNA: TGTGCCATCCCCCGGGGGCATGTCTCCTATGGCTACACCTTC

size: medium-sized
D: TRBD2
V: TRBV20-1
J: TRBJ2-1
CDR3: CSAWTSGEYNEQFF
DNA: TGCAGTGCTTGGACTAGCGGGGAGTACAATGAGCAGTTCTTC

size: many
D: NA
V: TRBV5-6
J: TRBJ2-2
CDR3: CASFEGANTGELFF
DNA: TGTGCCAGTTTTGAGGGGGCGAACACCGGGGAGCTGTTTTTT

size: many
D: NA
V: TRBV6-1
J: TRBJ2-2
CDR3: CASSPASANTGELFF
DNA: TGTGCCAGCTCCCCAGCCTCGGCGAACACCGGGGAGCTGTTTTTT

size: many
D: NA
V: TRBV29-1
J: TRBJ2-3
CDR3: CSGLRRGGTSTDTQYF
DNA: TGCAGCGGCCTCCGGCGGGGCGGAACTAGCACAGATACGCAGTATTTT

size: many
D: NA
V: TRBV5-1
J: TRBJ2-1
CDR3: CASTLDNEQFF
DNA: TGCGCCAGCACCCTTGACAATGAGCAGTTCTTC

size: many
D: TRBD1
V: TRBV12-3/TRBV12-4
J: TRBJ2-5
CDR3: CASSSTPGQQETQYF
DNA: TGTGCCAGCAGCTCAACCCCGGGACAGCAAGAGACCCAGTACTTC

size: NA
D: NA
V: TRBV24-1
J: TRBJ2-3
CDR3: CATSDLDCPEDTQYF
DNA: TGTGCCACCAGTGATTTGGACTGTCCGGAAGATACGCAGTATTTT

size: many
D: TRBD2
V: TRBV19
J: TRBJ2-2
CDR3: CASKVAGASTGELFF
DNA: TGTGCCAGTAAGGTAGCGGGAGCGAGCACCGGGGAGCTGTTTTTT

size: many
D: TRBD1
V: TRBV28
J: TRBJ1-2
CDR3: CASSPARTGVGGYTF
DNA: TGTGCCAGCAGTCCGGCCCGGACAGGGGTCGGTGGCTACACCTTC

size: many
D: NA
V: TRBV18
J: TRBJ1-6
CDR3: CASSPMAAYNSPLHF
DNA: TGTGCCAGCTCACCGATGGCTGCTTATAATTCACCCCTCCACTTT

size: many
D: NA
V: TRBV5-4
J: TRBJ1-5
CDR3: CASSLGGGRNQPQHF
DNA: TGTGCCAGCAGCTTGGGAGGGGGGAGAAATCAGCCCCAGCATTTT

size: many
D: TRBD1
V: TRBV30
J: TRBJ2-3
CDR3: CAWNPGQASTDTQYF
DNA: TGTGCCTGGAACCCGGGACAGGCTAGCACAGATACGCAGTATTTT

size: many
D: NA
V: TRBV9
J: TRBJ2-7
CDR3: CASSVGGTVDEQYF
DNA: TGTGCCAGCAGCGTAGGTGGGACCGTGGACGAGCAGTACTTC

size: many
D: TRBD1
V: TRBV10-3
J: TRBJ1-6
CDR3: CAIRGQLSYNSPLHF
DNA: TGTGCCATCAGGGGACAGTTATCTTATAATTCACCCCTCCACTTT

size: many
D: TRBD1
V: TRBV19
J: TRBJ1-1
CDR3: CASSTKSRQGLVNTEAFF
DNA: TGTGCCAGTAGTACCAAATCCCGACAGGGTCTTGTGAACACTGAAGCTTTCTTT

size: many
D: NA
V: TRBV20-1
J: TRBJ1-2
CDR3: CSARINYGYTF
DNA: TGCAGTGCTAGAATAAACTATGGCTACACCTTC

size: many
D: NA
V: TRBV20-1
J: TRBJ2-3
CDR3: CSAEDPAPSTDTQYF
DNA: TGCAGTGCTGAAGATCCAGCCCCTAGCACAGATACGCAGTATTTT

size: many
D: TRBD1
V: TRBV28
J: TRBJ2-7
CDR3: CASSFGLGQGRYEQYF
DNA: TGTGCCAGCAGTTTTGGGTTAGGACAGGGACGGTACGAGCAGTACTTC

size: many
D: TRBD2
V: TRBV9
J: TRBJ2-3
CDR3: CASSPRGGTNTQYF
DNA: TGTGCCAGCAGCCCCCGGGGGGGGACAAATACGCAGTATTTT

size: many
D: NA
V: TRBV30
J: TRBJ2-1
CDR3: CAWSRTYNEQFF
DNA: TGTGCCTGGAGCCGGACCTACAATGAGCAGTTCTTC

size: many
D: NA
V: TRBV7-2
J: TRBJ2-7
CDR3: CASSLARSTYEQYF
DNA: TGTGCCAGCAGCTTAGCGAGATCCACCTACGAGCAGTACTTC

size: NA
D: NA
V: TRBV20-1
J: TRBJ1-2
CDR3: CSAKGDQGTIYSYTF
DNA: TGCAGTGCCAAGGGCGATCAGGGGACCATCTACAGCTACACCTTC

size: many
D: NA
V: TRBV18
J: TRBJ1-2
CDR3: CASSPPTGAYGYTF
DNA: TGTGCCAGCTCACCCCCGACGGGGGCGTATGGCTACACCTTC

size: many
D: TRBD1
V: TRBV7-7
J: TRBJ2-1
CDR3: CASSLGQGAGNEQFF
DNA: TGTGCTAGCAGCTTGGGACAGGGGGCAGGGAATGAGCAGTTCTTC

size: many
D: NA
V: TRBV4-1
J: TRBJ2-7
CDR3: CASSQQNGASIEQYF
DNA: TGCGCCAGCAGCCAACAAAACGGGGCTTCGATCGAGCAGTACTTC

size: many
D: NA
V: TRBV4-1
J: TRBJ2-3
CDR3: CASSQDRNGDTDTQYF
DNA: TGCGCCAGCAGCCAAGATAGGAACGGAGACACAGATACGCAGTATTTT